Listed below are T cell receptor beta chains from one sample, sequenced in a study of cytomegalovirus exposure and HLA in healthy donors. This table comes from immunoSEQ multiplex PCR, and its TCRdb copy is limited to in-frame clones, with some not included. The table for this sample gives tens of thousands of clones. The sample was PBMCs. The receptors were gathered from a man between 40 and 49 years old in good health and CMV-seropositive. Both conserved end residues are part of each CDR3. The D gene is left open where the match is weak.

v_call: TRBV27; j_call: TRBJ2-2; d_call: .; cdr3_aa: CASSPGHLTTGELFF; cdr3_nt: TGTGCCAGCAGCCCCGGACACCTTACCACCGGGGAGCTGTTTTTT
v_call: TRBV19; j_call: TRBJ1-2; d_call: TRBD1; cdr3_aa: CASSQTRDRRHGYTF; cdr3_nt: TGTGCCAGCTCCCAAACCCGGGACAGGCGACATGGCTACACCTTC
v_call: TRBV19; j_call: TRBJ2-1; d_call: TRBD2; cdr3_aa: CASSPRAGADNEQFF; cdr3_nt: TGTGCCAGTAGCCCCAGAGCGGGAGCGGACAATGAGCAGTTCTTC
v_call: TRBV19; j_call: TRBJ2-1; d_call: TRBD2; cdr3_aa: CASTAGTSLYNEQFF; cdr3_nt: TGTGCCAGCACCGCGGGGACTAGCCTTTACAATGAGCAGTTCTTC
v_call: TRBV5-1; j_call: TRBJ2-3; d_call: TRBD1; cdr3_aa: CASSSQGATQYF; cdr3_nt: TGCGCCAGCAGCTCACAGGGGGCGACGCAGTATTTT
v_call: TRBV11-3; j_call: TRBJ2-1; d_call: TRBD2; cdr3_aa: CASTRGTSGGEGEQFF; cdr3_nt: TGTGCCAGCACCAGGGGGACTAGCGGGGGTGAGGGTGAGCAGTTCTTC
v_call: TRBV7-8; j_call: TRBJ2-1; d_call: .; cdr3_aa: CASSLYPDGAGSSYNEQFF; cdr3_nt: TGTGCCAGCAGCTTATACCCGGACGGGGCGGGGAGCTCCTACAATGAGCAGTTCTTC
v_call: TRBV2; j_call: TRBJ1-2; d_call: .; cdr3_aa: CASRKQVFNFEGYTF; cdr3_nt: TGTGCCAGCAGGAAACAGGTCTTCAATTTTGAGGGCTACACCTTC
v_call: TRBV7-9; j_call: TRBJ2-7; d_call: TRBD1; cdr3_aa: CASRPTGGDYEQYF; cdr3_nt: TGTGCCAGCAGACCGACAGGGGGGGATTACGAGCAGTACTTC
v_call: TRBV14; j_call: TRBJ2-5; d_call: .; cdr3_aa: CASSQDGDTTQETQYF; cdr3_nt: TGTGCCAGCAGCCAAGATGGGGACACAACCCAAGAGACCCAGTACTTC
v_call: TRBV2; j_call: TRBJ1-1; d_call: .; cdr3_aa: CASTSGPNTEAFF; cdr3_nt: TGTGCCAGCACCTCAGGGCCGAACACTGAAGCTTTCTTT
v_call: TRBV19; j_call: TRBJ1-2; d_call: .; cdr3_aa: CASSKAGDGYTF; cdr3_nt: TGTGCCAGTAGTAAGGCAGGGGATGGCTACACCTTC
v_call: TRBV27; j_call: TRBJ1-6; d_call: .; cdr3_aa: CASSLGGGNSPLHF; cdr3_nt: TGTGCCAGCAGTTTAGGCGGGGGGAATTCACCCCTCCACTTT
v_call: TRBV15; j_call: TRBJ1-1; d_call: .; cdr3_aa: CATSPTGQNTEAFF; cdr3_nt: TGTGCCACCAGCCCTACGGGACAGAACACTGAAGCTTTCTTT
v_call: TRBV4-1; j_call: TRBJ2-7; d_call: .; cdr3_aa: CASSQGAQRSYEQYF; cdr3_nt: TGCGCCAGCAGCCAAGGGGCGCAGCGGTCCTACGAGCAGTACTTC
v_call: TRBV18; j_call: TRBJ2-3; d_call: TRBD2; cdr3_aa: CASSLREGTDTQYF; cdr3_nt: TGTGCCAGCTCACTCCGGGAGGGGACAGATACGCAGTATTTT
v_call: TRBV27; j_call: TRBJ2-1; d_call: TRBD1; cdr3_aa: CASSPRTGVGNEQFF; cdr3_nt: TGTGCCAGCAGTCCCCGGACAGGGGTAGGCAATGAGCAGTTCTTC